Below, 5 T cell receptor beta chains from the same sample are listed, as sequenced in a study of blood T cell repertoires in COVID-19. This table comes from immunoSEQ multiplex PCR, and its TCRdb copy is limited to in-frame clones, with some not included. The sample lists about 440,000 clones, 75% to 90% occurring once. The sequenced material came from peripheral blood. These receptors were collected from a woman aged 25 to 39 with acute or convalescent COVID-19.

The chain is built from TRBV6-5 and TRBJ1-2; a possible D gene is TRBD1 (5 bases). The germline V gene has CDR1 MNHEY and CDR2 SVGAGI. The CDR3 has 12 amino acids. V dropped 8 bases and J dropped 2 bases, with 9 bases sitting between them. The CDR3 sequence: CASRQRNYGYTF. The CDR3 coding sequence is TGTGCCAGCCGACAGAGAAACTATGGCTACACCTTC.

This clone was seen once. This chain uses TRBV5-1 with TRBJ2-6; 8 bases are a match to TRBD1. J lost 2 bases, V lost 5 bases, and 15 bases had no gene match. Germline V gene lookup returns CDR1 SGHRS and CDR2 YFSETQ. This CDR3 comprises 19 residues. For the CDR3, the DNA is TGCGCCAGCAGTTTTCAGGGGGCACCCGACCTCGCTGGGGCCAACGTCCTGACTTTC. Protein sequence: CASSFQGAPDLAGANVLTF.

V and J are TRBV5-8 and TRBJ1-1; D is undetermined. The V and J ends lost 4 bases and 5 bases respectively, with 12 bases between them. CDR1 SGHTS and CDR2 YDEGEE come from the germline V gene. The CDR3 spans 13 residues. This chain's CDR3 is CASSPVTRTEAFF. CDR3 DNA: TGTGCCAGCAGCCCCGTTACGAGGACTGAAGCTTTCTTT.

V and J are TRBV12-5 and TRBJ1-6; D ambiguous. The ends were cut back, 10 bases at V and 3 bases at J, with 10 bases in the middle. Germline V gene data show CDR1 as LGHNT and CDR2 as FRNRAP. The CDR3 sequence is 13 residues long. DNA for the CDR3: TGTGCTACCCGGGAGCACTATAATTCACCCCTCCACTTT. Protein sequence: CATREHYNSPLHF.

The chain recombines TRBV9 with TRBJ1-4; D might be TRBD1 (5 bases). The germline V gene encodes CDR1 SGDLS and CDR2 YYNGEE. CDR3 length: 14 amino acids. V shed 4 bases and J shed 7 bases, with 14 bases lying between them. The CDR3 DNA sequence: TGTGCCAGCAGCCCTCGGCAGGGTAGTGAAAAACTGTTTTTT. Translating it yields CASSPRQGSEKLFF.